The clone carrying this T cell receptor (beta chain) was counted many times. This record belongs to a study of T cells in Graves' hyperthyroidism and ophthalmopathy. V was clipped by 6 bases and J by 4 bases, with 15 bases between them. The CDR3 has 14 amino acids. TCR beta CDR3 regions were amplified from RNA transcripts. RT-PCR in the first round (using the HTBI primer set) targeted the TCR CDR3. TCRdb re-called the multiplex PCR reads through MiXCR, storing one row per CDR3 protein. The sample holds around 660,000 distinct CDR3 sequences; approximately 42% are singletons and the top ten take under 8.5%.

The sequenced sample consisted of peripheral blood or thyroid tissue (not recorded which). This sequence originates from an adult man with Graves' disease, either hyperthyroidism or ophthalmopathy (not recorded which). The chain links TRBV12-3 or TRBV12-4 to TRBJ1-1; D is perhaps TRBD1 (6 bases). In DNA, the CDR3 is TGTGCCAGCAGCCCACAGGGCCGGGGCACTGAAGCTTTCTTT. Translated, it gives CASSPQGRGTEAFF.